This entry features one T cell receptor beta chain sequence. This record belongs to a study of blood T cell repertoires in COVID-19. Method: immunoSEQ multiplex PCR; TCRdb's copy keeps in-frame clones and lacks some. Of 300,000 to 450,000 clones in the sample, about 90% were seen once. Those enrolled, adults aged 18 to 89 years, came from some 25 US areas. The V gene's germline CDR1 is SGHRS and CDR2 YFSETQ. The V and J ends lost 0 bases and 0 bases, in that order; junction bases with no gene match: 4. The CDR3 has 18 residues. Sequencing was carried out using PBMCs or T cells enriched from blood (not recorded which). This chain connects TRBV5-1 to TRBJ2-1; 12 positions match TRBD2. The TCR sequence derives from a man aged 40-49 years in a cohort exposed to, infected with or recovered from COVID-19 (not recorded which). This CDR3 is CASSLGLAGDPSYNEQFF. CDR3 DNA sequence: TGCGCCAGCAGCTTGGGACTAGCGGGAGACCCCTCCTACAATGAGCAGTTCTTC. The complete variable domain, with remaining parts taken from reference TRBV5-1 and TRBJ2-1, reads KAGVTQTPRYLIKTRGQQVTLSCSPISGHRSVSWYQQTPGQGLQFLFEYFSETQRNKGNFPGRFSGRQFSNSRSEMNVSTLELGDSALYLCASSLGLAGDPSYNEQFFGPGTRLTVL.